This T cell receptor (beta chain) is drawn from a study of T cell responses to AZD1222 COVID-19 vaccine. Study outcomes and limitations: Within unmutated variant regions lay the reported targets of nearly half of spike-specific TCRs. Clonal diversity was possibly underestimated; the donors were predominantly white British and more often female. Spike-specific TCR repertoires showed rising breadth and depth after two AZD1222 doses.

The CDR3 consists of 15 residues. V shed 5 bases and J 5 bases; nucleotides not matched to a gene: 9. Per germline, CDR1 MDHEN and CDR2 SYDVKM. This clone was seen only once. Its antigen is not known. The table came from immunoSEQ multiplex PCR; TCRdb's copy has only in-frame clones and leaves some out. Counted here are 100,000 to 150,000 clones, less than 95% occurring once; the ten biggest clones make up about 4.5%. The J gene is TRBJ2-3, the V gene TRBV28, with 8 bases fitting TRBD2. Sequenced material: peripheral blood, taken on day 0 of MenACWY control vaccination. This receptor was obtained from an adult in good health. CDR3 in DNA: TGTGCCAGCAGTCAGCCGGGACTAGAAGAAGATACGCAGTATTTT. Residues: CASSQPGLEEDTQYF.